Only a few counts were recorded for the clone carrying this T cell receptor beta chain. Its antigen remains unidentified. This specimen belongs to a study of T cells in Graves' hyperthyroidism and ophthalmopathy. Patients were excluded because of uncontrolled infection, other autoimmune disease, pregnancy or lactation. Each diagnosis was grounded in clinical symptoms, serum thyroxine and TRAb, thyroid ultrasound, and orbital computed tomography. Amplification of TCR beta CDR3 regions used RNA as the template. The primer set for the first-round RT-PCR of the TCR CDR3 was HTBI. TCRdb independently ran MiXCR on the multiplex PCR reads; one entry per CDR3 protein. The sample carries around 700,000 distinct CDR3 sequences, about 35% recorded once. Looked up from germline, CDR1 is SGHDN and CDR2 is FVKESK. The CDR3 covers 16 residues. V was clipped by 1 base and J by 4 bases, with 13 bases between them. General study results and limits: By a 13 V-J model, ophthalmopathy was set apart from stable hyperthyroidism.

This chain connects TRBV14 to TRBJ1-4, with D unresolved. Sample: blood. This receptor was obtained from a woman aged 40 to 50 with Graves' hyperthyroidism. The CDR3 DNA sequence: TGTGCCAGCAGCCAAGGGTTAACGACTGATAATGAAAAACTGTTTTTT. Amino acids: CASSQGLTTDNEKLFF.